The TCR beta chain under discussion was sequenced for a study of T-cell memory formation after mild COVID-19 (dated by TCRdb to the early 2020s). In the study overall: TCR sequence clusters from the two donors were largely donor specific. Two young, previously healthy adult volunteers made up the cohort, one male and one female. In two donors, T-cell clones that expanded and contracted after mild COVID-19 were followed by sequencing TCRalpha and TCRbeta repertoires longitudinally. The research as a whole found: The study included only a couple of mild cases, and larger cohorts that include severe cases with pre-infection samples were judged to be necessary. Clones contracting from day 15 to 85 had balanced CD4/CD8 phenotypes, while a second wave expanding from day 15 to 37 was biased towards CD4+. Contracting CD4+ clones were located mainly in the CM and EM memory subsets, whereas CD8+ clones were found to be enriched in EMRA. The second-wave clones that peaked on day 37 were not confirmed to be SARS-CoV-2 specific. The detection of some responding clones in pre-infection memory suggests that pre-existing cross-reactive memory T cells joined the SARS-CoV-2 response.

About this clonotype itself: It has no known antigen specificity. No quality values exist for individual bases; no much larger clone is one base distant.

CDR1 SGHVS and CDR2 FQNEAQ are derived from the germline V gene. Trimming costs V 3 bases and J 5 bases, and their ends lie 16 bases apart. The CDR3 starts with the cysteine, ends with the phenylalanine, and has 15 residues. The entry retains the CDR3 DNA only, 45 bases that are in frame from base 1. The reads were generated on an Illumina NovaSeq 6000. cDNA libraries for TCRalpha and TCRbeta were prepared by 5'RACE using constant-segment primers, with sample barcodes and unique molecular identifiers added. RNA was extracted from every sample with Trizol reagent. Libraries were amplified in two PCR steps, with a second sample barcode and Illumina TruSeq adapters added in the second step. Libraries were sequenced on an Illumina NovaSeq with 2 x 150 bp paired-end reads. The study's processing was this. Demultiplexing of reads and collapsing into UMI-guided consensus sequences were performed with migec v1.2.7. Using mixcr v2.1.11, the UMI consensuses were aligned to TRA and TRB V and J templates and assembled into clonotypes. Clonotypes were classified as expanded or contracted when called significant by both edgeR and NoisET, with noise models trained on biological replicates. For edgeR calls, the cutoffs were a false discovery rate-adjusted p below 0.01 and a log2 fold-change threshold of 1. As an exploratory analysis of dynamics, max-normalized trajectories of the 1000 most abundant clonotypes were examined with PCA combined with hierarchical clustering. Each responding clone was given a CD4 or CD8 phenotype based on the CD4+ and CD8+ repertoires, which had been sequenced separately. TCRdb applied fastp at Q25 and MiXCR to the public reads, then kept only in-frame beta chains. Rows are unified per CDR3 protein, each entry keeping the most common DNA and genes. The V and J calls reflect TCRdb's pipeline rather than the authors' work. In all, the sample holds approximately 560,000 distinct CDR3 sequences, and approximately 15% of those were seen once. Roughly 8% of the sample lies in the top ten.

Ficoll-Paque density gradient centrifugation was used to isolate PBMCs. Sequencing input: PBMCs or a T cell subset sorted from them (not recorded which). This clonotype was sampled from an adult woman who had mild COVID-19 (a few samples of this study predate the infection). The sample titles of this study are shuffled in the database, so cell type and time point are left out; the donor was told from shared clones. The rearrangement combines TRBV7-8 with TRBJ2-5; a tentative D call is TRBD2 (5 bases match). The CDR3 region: CASSLRTRGGETQYF. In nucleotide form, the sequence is TGTGCCAGCAGCTTGAGGACCCGGGGTGGCGAGACCCAGTACTTC.